The sequence of this T cell receptor (beta chain) was determined in a study of CD8+ T cells in alopecia areata. Specified treatment: oral pan-JAK inhibitor, 5-10 mg twice daily. In each case, RNA was isolated and then reverse transcribed into cDNA as the sequencing template. Method: immunoSEQ multiplex PCR; TCRdb's copy keeps in-frame clones and lacks some. This sample has about 180,000 clones; about 51% occur once, and the top ten carry 10%. This clone was seen more than once but under ten times. The CDR3 has 14 amino acids. The junction had 2 bases not matched to a gene; V was cut back by 3 bases and J by 2 bases. The germline CDR1 and CDR2 sequences are SGHNT and YYREEE (reference sequence).

This chain joins TRBV5-4 and TRBJ2-5, with 9 nucleotides matching TRBD1. This specimen consisted of CD8+ T cells sorted from blood, obtained between weeks 51 and 54, from a patient treated with tofacitinib. The source is a human donor with alopecia areata. Here the CDR3 reads CASSYGQGQETQYF. The CDR3 DNA reads TGTGCCAGCAGCTACGGACAGGGGCAAGAGACCCAGTACTTC.